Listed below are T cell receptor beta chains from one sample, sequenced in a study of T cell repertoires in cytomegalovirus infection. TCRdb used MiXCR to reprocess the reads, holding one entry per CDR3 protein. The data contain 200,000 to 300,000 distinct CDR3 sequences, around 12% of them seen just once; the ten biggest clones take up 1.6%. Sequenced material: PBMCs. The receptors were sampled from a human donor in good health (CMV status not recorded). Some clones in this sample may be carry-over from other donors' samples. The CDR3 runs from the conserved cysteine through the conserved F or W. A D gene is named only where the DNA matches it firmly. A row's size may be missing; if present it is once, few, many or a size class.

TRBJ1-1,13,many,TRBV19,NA,CASMLRGNTEAFF,TGTGCCAGTATGTTAAGAGGGAACACTGAAGCTTTCTTT
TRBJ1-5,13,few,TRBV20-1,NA,CSARDSENQPQHF,TGCAGTGCTAGGGACAGCGAAAATCAGCCCCAGCATTTT
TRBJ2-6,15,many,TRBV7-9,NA,CASSLSTSGANVLTF,TGTGCCAGCAGCTTAAGCACCTCTGGGGCCAACGTCCTGACTTTC
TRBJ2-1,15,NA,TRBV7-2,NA,CASSLRQALYKEQFF,TGTGCCAGCAGCTTACGGCAGGCGTTATACAAGGAGCAGTTTTTC
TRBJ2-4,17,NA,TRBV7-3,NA,CASSPFGIGTAKNIQYF,TGTGCCAGCAGCCCCTTCGGGATTGGGACGGCCAAAAACATTCAGTACTTC
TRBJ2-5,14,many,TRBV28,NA,CASSFPGQFETQYF,TGTGCCAGCAGTTTCCCGGGACAATTCGAGACCCAGTACTTC
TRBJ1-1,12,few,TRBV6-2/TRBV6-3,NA,CASRDRSTEAFF,TGTGCCAGCAGGGACCGAAGCACTGAAGCTTTCTTT
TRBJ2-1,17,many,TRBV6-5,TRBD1,CASSRPLAGGKLDEQFF,TGTGCCAGCAGTCGCCCCTTGGCAGGGGGCAAGTTAGATGAGCAGTTCTTC
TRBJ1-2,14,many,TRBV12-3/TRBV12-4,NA,CASRSIVPGTGYTF,TGTGCCAGCCGATCCATTGTTCCAGGGACTGGCTACACCTTC
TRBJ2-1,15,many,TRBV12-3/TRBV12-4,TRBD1,CASSMPRGPYNEQFF,TGTGCCAGCAGCATGCCCAGGGGGCCCTACAATGAGCAGTTCTTC
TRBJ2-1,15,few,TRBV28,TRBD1,CASTYPSTGSDEQFF,TGTGCCAGCACTTACCCCTCGACAGGGAGCGATGAGCAGTTCTTC
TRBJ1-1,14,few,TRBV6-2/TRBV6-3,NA,CASSDVAGDTEAFF,TGTGCCAGCAGTGATGTGGCAGGGGACACTGAAGCTTTCTTT
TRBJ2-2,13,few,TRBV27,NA,CASSPQSTGELFF,TGTGCCAGCAGTCCGCAGAGTACCGGGGAGCTGTTTTTT
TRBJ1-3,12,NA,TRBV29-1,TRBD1,CSVGTGENTIYF,TGCAGCGTTGGGACAGGGGAAAACACCATATATTTT
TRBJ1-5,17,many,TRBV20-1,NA,CSARDTYRAGSNQPQHF,TGCAGTGCTAGAGATACCTACAGGGCCGGTAGCAATCAGCCCCAGCATTTT
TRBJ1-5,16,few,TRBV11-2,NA,CASSNHLQGGNQPQHF,TGTGCCAGCAGCAACCATCTACAGGGAGGCAATCAGCCCCAGCATTTT
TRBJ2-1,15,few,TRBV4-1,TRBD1,CASSPGQGPYNEQFF,TGTGCCAGCAGCCCCGGACAGGGGCCCTACAATGAGCAGTTCTTC
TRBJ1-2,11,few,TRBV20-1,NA,CSTGGRGGYTF,TGCAGTACGGGGGGGCGCGGTGGCTACACCTTC
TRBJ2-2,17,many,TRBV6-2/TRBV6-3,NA,CASSTAPGRGLTGELFF,TGTGCCAGCAGCACAGCACCGGGACGGGGACTCACCGGGGAGCTGTTTTTT
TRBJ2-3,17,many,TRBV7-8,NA,CASNEGGGGGGVDTQYF,TGTGCCAGCAACGAAGGGGGCGGCGGCGGGGGCGTAGATACGCAGTATTTT
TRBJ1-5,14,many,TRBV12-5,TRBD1,CASARTGQDQPQHF,TGTGCTAGTGCCCGGACAGGCCAGGATCAGCCCCAGCATTTT
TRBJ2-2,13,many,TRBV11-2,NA,CASSFPTSGELFF,TGTGCCAGCAGCTTCCCCACAAGCGGGGAGCTGTTTTTT
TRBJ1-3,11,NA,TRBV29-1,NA,CSAGVGNTIYF,TGCAGCGCTGGGGTCGGAAACACCATATATTTT
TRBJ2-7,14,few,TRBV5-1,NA,CASSREGDPYEQYF,TGCGCCAGCAGTAGGGAGGGGGATCCCTACGAGCAGTACTTC
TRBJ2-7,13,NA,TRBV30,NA,CAWSAGAGYEQYF,TGTGCCTGGAGTGCCGGGGCGGGATACGAGCAGTACTTC
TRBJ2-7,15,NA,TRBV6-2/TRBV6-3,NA,CASTPGAGNIYEQYF,TGTGCCAGCACCCCGGGGGCGGGGAACATCTACGAGCAGTACTTC
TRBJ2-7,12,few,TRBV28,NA,CAILGPRYEQYF,TGTGCCATACTAGGTCCGCGCTACGAGCAGTACTTC
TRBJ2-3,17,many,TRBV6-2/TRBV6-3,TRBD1,CASTGGAGQGATDTQYF,TGTGCCAGCACTGGAGGAGCGGGACAGGGGGCCACAGATACGCAGTATTTT
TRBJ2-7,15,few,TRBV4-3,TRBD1,CASSQADREIGEQYF,TGCGCCAGCAGCCAAGCGGACAGGGAAATAGGGGAGCAGTACTTC
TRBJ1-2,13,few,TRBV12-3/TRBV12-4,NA,CASSARTGYGYTF,TGTGCCAGCAGCGCTCGGACCGGCTATGGCTACACCTTC
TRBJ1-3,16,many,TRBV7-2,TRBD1,CASSKGGQRTGNTIYF,TGTGCCAGCAGCAAGGGGGGACAGAGAACTGGAAACACCATATATTTT
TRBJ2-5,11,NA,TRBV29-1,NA,CSLGNQETQYF,TGCAGCTTAGGGAACCAAGAGACCCAGTACTTC
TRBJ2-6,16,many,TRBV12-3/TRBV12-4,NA,CASSLNLGPGANVLTF,TGTGCCAGCAGTTTAAATTTAGGTCCCGGGGCCAACGTCCTGACTTTC
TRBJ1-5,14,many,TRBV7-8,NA,CASSFGQRNQPQHF,TGTGCCAGCAGCTTCGGACAGAGAAATCAGCCCCAGCATTTT
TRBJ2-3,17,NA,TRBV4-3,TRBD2,CASSQSASGSRVDTQYF,TGCGCCAGCAGCCAATCTGCCAGCGGGAGTCGCGTGGATACGCAGTATTTT
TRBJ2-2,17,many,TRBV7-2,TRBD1,CASSIRDRGRNTGELFF,TGTGCCAGCAGCATAAGAGACAGGGGGCGAAACACCGGGGAGCTGTTTTTT
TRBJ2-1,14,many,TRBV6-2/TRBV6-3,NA,CASTLSGDYNEQFF,TGTGCCAGCACCCTTAGCGGAGATTACAATGAGCAGTTCTTC
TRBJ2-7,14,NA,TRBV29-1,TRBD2,CSVRGLPPTYEQYF,TGCAGCGTTAGGGGACTACCGCCAACCTACGAGCAGTACTTC
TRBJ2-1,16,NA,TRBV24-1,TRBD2,CATSETSGGSYNEQFF,TGTGCCACCAGTGAGACTAGCGGGGGCTCCTACAATGAGCAGTTCTTC
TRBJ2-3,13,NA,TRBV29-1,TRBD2,CSVKSSGGGTQYF,TGCAGCGTGAAATCAAGCGGGGGGGGTACGCAGTATTTT
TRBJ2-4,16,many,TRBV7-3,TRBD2,CASSLLAEIAKNIQYF,TGTGCCAGCAGCCTTCTAGCGGAAATAGCCAAAAACATTCAGTACTTC
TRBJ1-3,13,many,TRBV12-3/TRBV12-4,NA,CASSRTAGNTIYF,TGTGCCAGCAGCCGGACAGCTGGAAACACCATATATTTT
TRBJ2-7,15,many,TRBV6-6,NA,CASIGRVRGSYEQYF,TGTGCCAGCATTGGGCGGGTCAGGGGCTCCTACGAGCAGTACTTC
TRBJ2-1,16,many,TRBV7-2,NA,CASTPSGVRGANEQFF,TGTGCCAGCACCCCTTCGGGTGTCAGGGGGGCGAATGAGCAGTTCTTC
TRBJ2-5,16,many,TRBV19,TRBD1,CASSPSQGAQGETQYF,TGTGCCAGTAGTCCCTCCCAGGGGGCGCAGGGAGAGACCCAGTACTTC
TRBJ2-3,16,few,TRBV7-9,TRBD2,CASSRGLAGYTDTQYF,TGTGCCAGCAGCCGGGGACTAGCGGGATACACAGATACGCAGTATTTT
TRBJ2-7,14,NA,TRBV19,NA,CASSTQAIPYEQYF,TGTGCCAGTAGTACACAGGCGATCCCCTACGAGCAGTACTTC
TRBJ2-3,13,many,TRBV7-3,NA,CASSQGTPHTQYF,TGTGCCAGCAGCCAAGGGACACCCCACACGCAGTATTTT
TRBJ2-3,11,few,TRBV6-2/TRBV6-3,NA,CASRTGDTQYF,TGTGCCAGCAGAACAGGGGATACGCAGTATTTT
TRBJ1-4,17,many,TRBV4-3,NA,CASSQVGGGEANEKLFF,TGCGCCAGCAGCCAAGTCGGAGGGGGGGAGGCTAATGAAAAACTGTTTTTT
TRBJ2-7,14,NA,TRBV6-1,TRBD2,CASSQLAGVGEQYF,TGTGCCAGCAGCCAACTAGCGGGAGTTGGCGAGCAGTACTTC
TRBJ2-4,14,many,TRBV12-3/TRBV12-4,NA,CASSPGRLKNIQYF,TGTGCCAGCAGCCCGGGCAGGCTTAAAAACATTCAGTACTTC
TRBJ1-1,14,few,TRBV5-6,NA,CASSPTGFVTEAFF,TGTGCCAGCAGCCCTACAGGGTTTGTCACTGAAGCTTTCTTT
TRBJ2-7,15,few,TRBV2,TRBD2,CASRPGLGGGYEQYF,TGTGCCAGCAGGCCGGGACTTGGGGGGGGCTACGAGCAGTACTTC
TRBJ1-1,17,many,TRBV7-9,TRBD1,CASSLARQQGKDTEAFF,TGTGCCAGCAGCTTAGCACGGCAACAGGGGAAAGACACTGAAGCTTTCTTT
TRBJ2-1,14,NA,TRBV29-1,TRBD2,CSGGLAGASNEQFF,TGCAGCGGGGGACTAGCGGGAGCCTCCAATGAGCAGTTCTTC
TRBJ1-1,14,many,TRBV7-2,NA,CASSLVWGNTEAFF,TGTGCCAGCAGCTTAGTGTGGGGAAACACTGAAGCTTTCTTT
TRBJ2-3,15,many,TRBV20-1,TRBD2,CSASVSGSETDTQYF,TGCAGTGCTTCGGTTAGCGGGAGCGAGACAGATACGCAGTATTTT
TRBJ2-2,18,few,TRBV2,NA,CASSEVPVTGANTGELFF,TGTGCCAGCAGTGAAGTTCCTGTGACAGGAGCCAACACCGGGGAGCTGTTTTTT